This T cell receptor (beta chain) derives from a study of blood T cell repertoires in COVID-19. Seattle's enrolled individuals joined amid active infection and were then monitored longitudinally. As processed by the authors: Amplifying reference gene primers gave estimates of nucleated cell counts. The data were produced by immunoSEQ multiplex PCR, yet TCRdb's version contains in-frame clones alone and is incomplete. V, J and clone size are those of that table, while D and trimming were read from the DNA. The sample gives more than 200,000 clones, around 84% of which show up once; roughly a tenth is in the top ten. Trimming removed 8 bases from V and 6 bases from J, with 17 bases in between. The CDR3 totals 13 residues. Germline loops: CDR1 LNHDA, CDR2 SQIVND (reference sequence).

The V gene is TRBV19, the J gene TRBJ2-7; weak D call: TRBD1 (6 bases). The sample was peripheral blood. This TCR was sampled from an elderly woman with COVID-19, enrolled during active disease. This CDR3 is CASGTGSWPEQYF. The CDR3 coding sequence is TGTGCCAGTGGAACAGGGAGTTGGCCCGAGCAGTACTTC.